One and the same sample provided the 31 T cell receptor beta chains below, sequenced in a study of T-cell memory formation after mild COVID-19. TCRdb re-derived calls from the 5' RACE reads in MiXCR, one entry per CDR3 protein. Of about 200,000 distinct CDR3 sequences listed, around 9.5% are singletons. The sequencing input was PBMCs or a T cell subset sorted from them (not recorded which). The receptors originated from a man aged 18 to 35 who had mild COVID-19 (a few samples of this study predate the infection). Cell type and time point are not known.

There are a few counts of this clonotype. The chain joins TRBV27 to TRBJ2-5; tentatively, D is TRBD1 (6 bases). Germline CDR1 reads MNHEY; CDR2 reads SMNVEV (reference sequence). The ends were cut back, 4 bases at V and 8 bases at J, with 20 bases in the middle. The CDR3 is 15 residues long. Written as DNA, the CDR3 is TGTGCCAGCAGTTCCCAGGGGCTGGAATGGGTCACCCAGTACTTC. It specifies CASSSQGLEWVTQYF.

The gene calls are TRBV27 and TRBJ2-2; perhaps TRBD1 as D (5 bases). Trimming took off 5 bases at V and 6 bases at J, with 22 bases between the two ends. CDR1 is MNHEY, CDR2 SMNVEV, per germline (reference sequence). The CDR3 covers 17 residues. In DNA, the CDR3 is TGTGCCAGCAGTCCCCTACCGACAGCGAATAACCCCGGGGAGCTGTTTTTT. Amino acids: CASSPLPTANNPGELFF.

This clonotype has just a few counts. This chain joins TRBV28 and TRBJ1-2, with D possibly matching TRBD1 (6 bases). Trimming pared 10 bases from V and 4 bases from J, leaving 13 bases between. Germline V gene lookup returns CDR1 MDHEN and CDR2 SYDVKM. This CDR3 has 12 residues. The CDR3 spells CATTEGGYGYTF. Here the CDR3 DNA reads TGTGCCACCACCGAGGGGGGCTATGGCTACACCTTC.

The chain links TRBV7-2 to TRBJ1-2; 7 positions match TRBD1. The CDR3 contains 14 residues. Germline V gene lookup returns CDR1 SGHTA and CDR2 FQGNSA. The junction had 7 bases not matched to a gene; V was cut back by 5 bases and J by 4 bases. CDR3 coding DNA: TGTGCCAGCAGCCCAGGGGGGGGCCTCTATGGCTACACCTTC. Translation: CASSPGGGLYGYTF. Filled out from reference TRBV7-2 and TRBJ1-2, the complete variable domain reads GAGVSQSPSNKVTEKGKDVELRCDPISGHTALYWYRQSLGQGLEFLIYFQGNSAPDKSGLPSDRFSAERTGGSVSTLTIQRTQQEDSAVYLCASSPGGGLYGYTFGSGTRLTVV.

This clonotype was counted only a few times. The chain uses TRBV6-1 and TRBJ2-4, with a possible D match to TRBD2 (5 bases). Germline V gene lookup returns CDR1 MNHNS and CDR2 SASEGT. The CDR3 is made up of 12 amino acids. Trimming removed 4 bases at V and 8 bases at J, with 9 bases between. CDR3 sequence: CASSGAGDIQYF. The CDR3 DNA sequence: TGTGCCAGCAGTGGGGCCGGGGACATTCAGTACTTC.

The chain uses TRBV20-1 and TRBJ1-1; D not resolved. CDR3 size: 13 residues. V was pared by 3 bases and J by 3 bases, with 11 bases between. Germline values: CDR1 DFQATT, CDR2 SNEGSKA (reference sequence). The CDR3 loop is CSARKGRDTEAFF. The CDR3 DNA is TGCAGTGCTAGGAAGGGTCGGGACACTGAAGCTTTCTTT.

This clonotype was recorded many times. The chain joins TRBV4-3 to TRBJ1-1, with a tentative D call TRBD1 (5 bases). The V end lost 4 bases, the J end lost 5 bases, and 11 bases lay between the germline ends. Per the germline V gene, CDR1 is LGHNA and CDR2 is YSLEER. This CDR3 is 13 amino acids long. The CDR3 nucleotides are TGCGCCAGCAGCCGGGGCAGTGGGACTGAAGCTTTCTTT. Protein: CASSRGSGTEAFF.

The sample holds many counts of this clonotype. The chain joins TRBV5-6 to TRBJ2-6; no clear D. Trimming removed 0 bases at V and 0 bases at J, with 4 bases between. The CDR3 contains 15 residues. Germline-derived CDR1 and CDR2 are SGHDT and YYEEEE. The CDR3 nucleotides read TGTGCCAGCAGCTTGGGGACCTCTGGGGCCAACGTCCTGACTTTC. Its translation is CASSLGTSGANVLTF.

This clonotype was found many times. The chain couples TRBV28 to TRBJ2-7; TRBD2 agrees at 13 bases. CDR3 length equals 15 residues. From germline, CDR1 is MDHEN and CDR2 SYDVKM. V lost 3 bases to trimming and J lost 2 bases; unmatched junction nucleotides: 1. The CDR3 loop is CASSLGLAGTYEQYF. Here the CDR3 DNA reads TGTGCCAGCAGTTTGGGACTAGCGGGGACCTACGAGCAGTACTTC.

As concerns this clonotype: This may come from a read error, since a much larger clone is one base off. Here the CDR3 reads CASSLRLWKYSNQPQHF. CDR3 nucleotides: TGTGCCAGCAGCTTGAGGCTCTGGAAATATAGCAATCAGCCCCAGCATTTT. The chain combines TRBV5-5 with TRBJ1-5, with no clear D. Per the germline V gene, CDR1 is SGHKS and CDR2 is YYEKEE (reference sequence). The length of the CDR3 is 17 residues. V lost 1 base to trimming and J lost 0 bases, with 14 bases between them.

This clonotype was recorded a few times. The rearrangement uses TRBV25-1 and TRBJ2-7; no definite D call. This CDR3 is 13 amino acids long. The germline CDR1 and CDR2 sequences are MGHDK and SYGVNS. V was clipped by 3 bases and J by 0 bases, with 6 bases between them. CDR3: CASSETGSYEQYF. The CDR3 DNA is TGTGCCAGCAGTGAGACGGGCTCCTACGAGCAGTACTTC.

This clonotype was observed at least ten times. The chain has TRBV4-3 and TRBJ1-2, with a possible D match to TRBD1 (5 bases). CDR1 and CDR2 from the germline V gene are LGHNA and YSLEER. This CDR3 contains 14 residues. Between the trimmed V and J ends, which lost 6 bases and 6 bases, there was a span of 17 bases. Written as DNA, the CDR3 is TGCGCCAGCAGTGTGGGCAGGGAGATTGATGGCTACACCTTC. Protein sequence: CASSVGREIDGYTF.

This clonotype was counted a few times. The chain uses TRBV28 and TRBJ2-7; possibly TRBD1 for D (6 bases). Germline values: CDR1 MDHEN, CDR2 SYDVKM. V dropped 4 bases and J dropped 0 bases, with 10 bases sitting between them. There are 14 residues in the CDR3. The CDR3 DNA is TGTGCCAGCAGTTGGCAGGGGTTCTCCTACGAGCAGTACTTC. This sequence encodes CASSWQGFSYEQYF.

This clonotype counts as medium-sized. V gene TRBV6-5 combines with J gene TRBJ2-4; 9 bases match TRBD2. The CDR3 spans 15 residues. Germline V CDR1 and CDR2: MNHEY, SVGAGI. The CDR3 DNA reads TGTGCTACGGCGGGGGGGCCGGAGTCCAAAAACATTCAGTACTTC. Translation: CATAGGPESKNIQYF.

This clonotype has just a few counts. V is TRBV9 and J is TRBJ2-3, with D possibly matching TRBD2 (5 bases). V was shortened by 4 bases and J by 2 bases, with 17 bases between the two germline ends. There are 16 residues in the CDR3. Germline V gene sequence: CDR1 SGDLS, CDR2 YYNGEE. In DNA form, the CDR3 reads TGTGCCAGCAGCATCAGCGGTTACCATGACACAGATACGCAGTATTTT. Protein product: CASSISGYHDTDTQYF.

This clonotype was detected many times. The CDR3 here is CASTSPRTGETYEQYV. The CDR3 DNA follows: TGTGCCAGCACCTCGCCGAGGACAGGGGAGACCTACGAGCAGTACGTC. J is TRBJ2-7 and V is TRBV5-5, with 9 nucleotides matching TRBD1. This CDR3 is built from 16 residues. The junction had 12 bases not matched to a gene; V was cut back by 6 bases and J by 2 bases. CDR1 is SGHKS and CDR2 is YYEKEE in the germline V gene (reference sequence).

Written as DNA, the CDR3 is TGTGCCAGCAGAAAGGCCCTAACGTCCTATGGCTACACCTTC. Its protein product is CASRKALTSYGYTF. The chain links TRBV6-2 or TRBV6-3 to TRBJ1-2; no reliable D call. The germline V gene encodes CDR1 MNHEY and CDR2 SVGEGT. The CDR3 length is 14 residues. The V and J ends lost 6 bases and 4 bases respectively, with 15 bases between them.

The chain links TRBV20-1 to TRBJ1-2, with unresolved D. Germline lookup yields CDR1 DFQATT and CDR2 SNEGSKA (reference sequence). The CDR3 has 10 amino acids. The CDR3 DNA follows: TGCGTCCATGGGGACTATGGCTACACCTTC. It specifies CVHGDYGYTF.

This clonotype has only a few counts. The chain employs TRBV14 and TRBJ1-2; D gene ambiguous. Trimming took 6 bases from V and 4 from J, leaving 12 bases between them. This CDR3 has 13 residues. Germline V gene sequence: CDR1 SGHDN, CDR2 FVKESK. The CDR3 reads CASSLGESYGYTF. DNA of the CDR3: TGTGCCAGCAGTCTTGGTGAGAGCTATGGCTACACCTTC.

Many counts were recorded for this clonotype. The chain's CDR3 is CASSQDRGVEQYF. In DNA, the CDR3 is TGTGCCAGCAGCCAAGATCGAGGGGTCGAGCAGTACTTC. This sequence joins TRBV3-1 and TRBJ2-7, with D tentatively TRBD1 or TRBD2 (5 bases each). V shed 0 bases and J shed 6 bases, with 9 bases lying between them. Germline values: CDR1 LGHDT, CDR2 YNNKEL (reference sequence). The CDR3 consists of 13 residues.

This sequence joins TRBV6-5 and TRBJ1-4, with TRBD1 as a possible D gene (5 bases). This CDR3 is built from 13 residues. The germline V gene encodes CDR1 MNHEY and CDR2 SVGAGI. Trimming pared 4 bases from V and 6 bases from J, leaving 9 bases between. CDR3 protein: CASSLPGDEKLFF. DNA for the CDR3: TGTGCCAGCAGTTTACCGGGGGATGAAAAACTGTTTTTT.

This clonotype was observed a few times. As DNA, the CDR3 is TGTGCCAGCTCACCATCGTCTCAGGGGCCCTACAATGAGCAGTTCTTC. This encodes CASSPSSQGPYNEQFF. The gene calls are TRBV18 and TRBJ2-1, with a weak D call TRBD1 (6 bases). This CDR3 has 16 residues. Trimming took off 2 bases at V and 2 bases at J, with 13 bases between the two ends. Looked up from germline, CDR1 is KGHSH and CDR2 is LQKENI.

The sample holds many counts of this clonotype. The chain couples TRBV10-3 to TRBJ2-7, with 11 positions matching TRBD2. This CDR3 region has 16 residues. J gave up 1 base and V 11 bases, and 13 bases lay outside the gene matches. In germline, CDR1 is ENHRY, CDR2 SYGVKD. The DNA for the CDR3 is TGTGCCGTACGTGCCAGTCCTAGCGGGGGGTCCTACGAGCAGTACTTC. As protein: CAVRASPSGGSYEQYF.

This clonotype was seen repeatedly, ten times or more. The gene calls are TRBV7-9 and TRBJ2-7, with D unresolved. CDR1 and CDR2 (germline): SEHNR, FQNEAQ (reference sequence). The CDR3 consists of 11 residues. Trimming cost V 11 bases and J 2 bases, with 10 bases left between them. The CDR3 sequence is CAPTAAYEQYF. CDR3 in DNA: TGTGCCCCCACGGCCGCCTACGAGCAGTACTTC.

The V call is TRBV4-3, the J call TRBJ1-6, with D tentatively TRBD1 (5 bases). V lost 2 bases to trimming and J lost 8 bases, with 10 bases between them. The CDR3 runs 14 residues. Germline CDR1 reads LGHNA; CDR2 reads YSLEER. CDR3 bases: TGCGCCAGCAGCCAACTTGGGGGAGATTCACCCCTCCACTTT. Amino acids: CASSQLGGDSPLHF.

In its sample, this clonotype was seen many times. The chain employs TRBV20-1 and TRBJ2-3; TRBD2 might be the D (5 bases). CDR1 and CDR2 from the germline V gene are DFQATT and SNEGSKA (reference sequence). There are 13 residues in the CDR3. The CDR3 reads CRTAELFTDTQYF. Here the CDR3 DNA reads TGCAGAACAGCGGAACTTTTCACAGATACGCAGTATTTT.

This clonotype was detected ten times or more. The gene calls are TRBV7-2 and TRBJ2-7; 8 nucleotides align to TRBD1. The V segment lost 4 bases and the J segment 3 bases; nucleotides outside the gene matches: 8. The germline CDR1 and CDR2 sequences are SGHTA and FQGNSA. The CDR3 spans 15 residues. The CDR3 spells CASSYGQGLHYEQYV. CDR3 DNA sequence: TGTGCCAGCAGCTACGGACAGGGTCTGCACTACGAGCAGTACGTC.

The chain has TRBV19 and TRBJ2-7, with D perhaps TRBD1 (6 bases). Trimming took 7 bases from V and 3 from J, leaving 19 bases between them. The CDR3 runs 15 residues. Germline V lookup: CDR1 LNHDA, CDR2 SQIVND (reference sequence). The CDR3 DNA reads as TGTGCCAGTAACGGTGGGCAGGGGAGTATCTACGAGCAGTACTTC. This codes for CASNGGQGSIYEQYF. The whole variable domain, filled in from reference TRBV19 and TRBJ2-7, reads DGGITQSPKYLFRKEGQNVTLSCEQNLNHDAMYWYRQDPGQGLRLIYYSQIVNDFQKGDIAEGYSVSREKKESFPLTVTSAQKNPTAFYLCASNGGQGSIYEQYFGPGTRLTVT.

This clonotype was counted between two and nine times. This chain joins TRBV27 and TRBJ2-1, with 7 bases aligning to TRBD2. The CDR3 runs 16 residues. Germline loops: CDR1 MNHEY, CDR2 SMNVEV (reference sequence). The J segment lost 9 bases and the V segment lost 8 bases, leaving 19 bases of the junction unmatched. The CDR3 nucleotides are TGTGCCAGCCAACCTTGGGGGGGAGGGGCCCGGAGTGAGCAGTTCTTC. Translating gives CASQPWGGGARSEQFF.

There are many counts of this clonotype. This chain uses TRBV10-2 with TRBJ2-3; 8 bases map to TRBD2. Germline lookup yields CDR1 WSHSY and CDR2 SAAADI. CDR3 length equals 14 residues. J gave up 4 bases and V 3 bases, and 3 bases lay outside the gene matches. CDR3 residues: CASSESGGADTQYF. CDR3 coding DNA: TGCGCCAGCAGTGAAAGCGGGGGTGCAGATACGCAGTATTTT.

The CDR3 here is CASSTRPGVGNTEAFF. CDR3 bases: TGTGCCAGCAGCACCCGGCCAGGGGTTGGGAACACTGAAGCTTTCTTT. The chain is built from TRBV7-2 and TRBJ1-1, with D perhaps TRBD1 (6 bases). V was pared by 5 bases and J by 1 base, with 17 bases between. The CDR3 is made up of 16 amino acids. Germline V CDR1 and CDR2: SGHTA, FQGNSA.